These T cell receptor beta chains were read from a single sample in a study of blood T cell repertoires in COVID-19. The method was immunoSEQ multiplex PCR; TCRdb's version includes in-frame clones alone and lacks a portion of them. Of tens of thousands of clones in the sample, approximately 85% were seen once. Sample: peripheral blood. These receptors all stem from a man in his sixties with COVID-19, enrolled during active disease. Each CDR3 is given with its conserved first and last residue. The order of the fields is D gene, V gene, CDR3 length, J gene, CDR3 DNA, CDR3 protein. D genes are given only for firm matches.

D: TRBD1
V: TRBV6-5
length: 15
J: TRBJ1-5
DNA: TGTGCCAGCAGCCTCGACAGGGGTCAGGATCAGCCCCAGCATTTT
CDR3: CASSLDRGQDQPQHF

D: -
V: TRBV19
length: 14
J: TRBJ2-1
DNA: TGTGCCAGTACCCGGGATTCCCCTTCCAATGAGCAGTTCTTC
CDR3: CASTRDSPSNEQFF

D: TRBD2
V: TRBV28
length: 14
J: TRBJ2-7
DNA: TGTGCCAGCACCCTTAGCGGGCCCCCCTACGAGCAGTACTTC
CDR3: CASTLSGPPYEQYF

D: TRBD1
V: TRBV6-2/TRBV6-3
length: 19
J: TRBJ1-6
DNA: TGTGCCAGCAGCCCTCTCGCAGGGACAGGGGGTTCCTATAATTCACCCCTCCACTTT
CDR3: CASSPLAGTGGSYNSPLHF

D: -
V: TRBV19
length: 15
J: TRBJ1-5
DNA: TGTGCCAGTAGTATAGAGGGTCAGGTCAATCAGCCCCAGCATTTT
CDR3: CASSIEGQVNQPQHF

D: TRBD1
V: TRBV28
length: 15
J: TRBJ1-1
DNA: TGTGCCAGCAGTTCCCGCGGGACAGCTCATGGTGAAGCTTTCTTT
CDR3: CASSSRGTAHGEAFF

D: TRBD2
V: TRBV11-3
length: 15
J: TRBJ2-1
DNA: TGTGCCAGCAGCTATAGCGGGAACACCTACAATGAGCAGTTCTTC
CDR3: CASSYSGNTYNEQFF

D: -
V: TRBV30
length: 14
J: TRBJ2-7
DNA: TGTGCCTGGAGGGGCGAGAGAAACCCCTACGAGCAGTACTTC
CDR3: CAWRGERNPYEQYF

D: -
V: TRBV29-1
length: 14
J: TRBJ2-5
DNA: TGCAGCGTAGTTGGACAGAGCAACCAAGAGACCCAGTACTTC
CDR3: CSVVGQSNQETQYF

D: -
V: TRBV15
length: 14
J: TRBJ1-1
DNA: TGTGCCACCAGCAGAGGAGGCTCAAGGACTGAAGCTTTCTTT
CDR3: CATSRGGSRTEAFF

D: TRBD1
V: TRBV12-3/TRBV12-4
length: 13
J: TRBJ2-7
DNA: TGTGCCAGCAGCCGGGACAGGCTCTACGAGCAGTACTTC
CDR3: CASSRDRLYEQYF